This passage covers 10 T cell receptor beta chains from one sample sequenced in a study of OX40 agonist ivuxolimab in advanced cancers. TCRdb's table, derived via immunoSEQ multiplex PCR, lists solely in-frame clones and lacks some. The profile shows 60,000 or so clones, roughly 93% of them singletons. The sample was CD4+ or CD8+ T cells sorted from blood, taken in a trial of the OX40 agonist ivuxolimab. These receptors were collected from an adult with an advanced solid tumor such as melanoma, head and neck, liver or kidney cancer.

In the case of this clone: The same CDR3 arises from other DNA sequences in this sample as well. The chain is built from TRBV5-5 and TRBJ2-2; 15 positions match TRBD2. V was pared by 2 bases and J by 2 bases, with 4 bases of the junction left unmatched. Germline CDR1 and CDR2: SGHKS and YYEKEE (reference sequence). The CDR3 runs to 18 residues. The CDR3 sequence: CASSLGLAGGPNTGELFF. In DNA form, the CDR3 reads TGTGCCAGCAGCTTAGGACTAGCGGGAGGGCCAAACACCGGGGAGCTGTTTTTT. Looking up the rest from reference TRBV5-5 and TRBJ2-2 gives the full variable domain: DAGVTQSPTHLIKTRGQQVTLRCSPISGHKSVSWYQQVLGQGPQFIFQYYEKEERGRGNFPDRFSARQFPNYSSELNVNALLLGDSALYLCASSLGLAGGPNTGELFFGEGSRLTVL.

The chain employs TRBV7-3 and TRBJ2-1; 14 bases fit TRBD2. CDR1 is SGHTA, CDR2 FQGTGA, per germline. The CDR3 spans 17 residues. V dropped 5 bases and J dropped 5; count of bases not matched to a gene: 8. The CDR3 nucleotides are TGTGCCAGCAGCAGCGGGACTAGCGGGAGCGCCCACAATGAGCAGTTCTTC. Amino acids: CASSSGTSGSAHNEQFF.

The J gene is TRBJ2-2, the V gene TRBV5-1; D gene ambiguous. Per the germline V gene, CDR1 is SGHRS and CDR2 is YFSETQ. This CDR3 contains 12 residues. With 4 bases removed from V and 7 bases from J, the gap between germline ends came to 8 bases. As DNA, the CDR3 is TGCGCCAGCAGCCCGTCGGACGGGGAGCTGTTTTTT. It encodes CASSPSDGELFF.

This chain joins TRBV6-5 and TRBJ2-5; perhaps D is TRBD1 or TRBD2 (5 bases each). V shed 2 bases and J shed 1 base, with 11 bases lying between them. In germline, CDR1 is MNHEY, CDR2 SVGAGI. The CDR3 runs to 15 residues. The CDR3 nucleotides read TGTGCCAGCAGTTACCTCGGGACCAGCCAAGAGACCCAGTACTTC. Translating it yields CASSYLGTSQETQYF.

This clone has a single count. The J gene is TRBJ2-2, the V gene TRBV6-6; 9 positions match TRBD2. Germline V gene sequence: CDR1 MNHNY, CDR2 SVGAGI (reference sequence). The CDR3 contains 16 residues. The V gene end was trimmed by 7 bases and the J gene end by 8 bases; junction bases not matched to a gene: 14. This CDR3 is CASTPGASGIGGELFF. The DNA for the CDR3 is TGTGCCAGCACCCCCGGGGCTAGCGGGATCGGTGGGGAGCTGTTTTTT.

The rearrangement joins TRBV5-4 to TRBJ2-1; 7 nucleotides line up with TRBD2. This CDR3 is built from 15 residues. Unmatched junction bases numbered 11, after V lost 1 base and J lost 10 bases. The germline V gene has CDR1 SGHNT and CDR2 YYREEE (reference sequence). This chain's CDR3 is CASSLIGAEGGEQFF. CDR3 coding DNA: TGTGCCAGCAGCTTGATAGGGGCCGAGGGAGGGGAGCAGTTCTTC.

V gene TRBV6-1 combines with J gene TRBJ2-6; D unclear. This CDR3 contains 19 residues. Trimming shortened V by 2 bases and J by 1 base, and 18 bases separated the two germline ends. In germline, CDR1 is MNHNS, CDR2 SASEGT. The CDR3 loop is CASSEMTYAIGSGANVLTF. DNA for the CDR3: TGTGCCAGCAGTGAAATGACTTATGCAATAGGGTCTGGGGCCAACGTCCTGACTTTC.

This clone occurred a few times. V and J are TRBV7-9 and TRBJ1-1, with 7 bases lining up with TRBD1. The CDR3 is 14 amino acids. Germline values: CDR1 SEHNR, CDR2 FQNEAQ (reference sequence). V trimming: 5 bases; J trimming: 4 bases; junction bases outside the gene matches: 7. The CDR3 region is CASSPRDSLTEAFF. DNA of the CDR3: TGTGCCAGCAGCCCCCGGGACAGCCTCACTGAAGCTTTCTTT.

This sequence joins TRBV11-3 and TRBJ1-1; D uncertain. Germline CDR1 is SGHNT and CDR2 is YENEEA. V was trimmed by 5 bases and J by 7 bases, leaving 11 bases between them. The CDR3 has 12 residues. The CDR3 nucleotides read TGTGCCAGCAGCCCCGGGCCCCATGAAGCTTTCTTT. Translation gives CASSPGPHEAFF.

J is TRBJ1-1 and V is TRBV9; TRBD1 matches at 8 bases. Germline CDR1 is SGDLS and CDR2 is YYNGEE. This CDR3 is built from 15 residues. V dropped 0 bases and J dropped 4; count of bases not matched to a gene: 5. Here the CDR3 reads CASSVVAGGITEAFF. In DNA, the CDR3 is TGTGCCAGCAGCGTAGTAGCAGGGGGCATCACTGAAGCTTTCTTT.